This TCR beta chain was sequenced in a study of radiotherapy plus CTLA-4 blockade in lung cancer. Measured with immunoSEQ multiplex PCR; TCRdb has only the in-frame clones, and not every one. The sample contains about 97,000 clones, roughly 74% of which appear only once. This CDR3 has 14 amino acids. CDR1 and CDR2 from the germline V gene are MNHEY and SMNVEV (reference sequence). V dropped 6 bases and J dropped 4; count of bases not matched to a gene: 4. The material sequenced was peripheral blood, taken from a patient treated with radiotherapy plus ipilimumab. The TCR was taken from a human donor with non-small cell lung cancer who had a partial response to radiotherapy plus ipilimumab. Some clones in this sample may be carry-over from other donors' samples. The chain employs TRBV27 and TRBJ2-1; 9 nucleotides align to TRBD2. The CDR3 reads CASSKRGDYNEQFF. The CDR3 DNA reads TGTGCCAGCAGCAAGCGGGGGGATTACAATGAGCAGTTCTTC.